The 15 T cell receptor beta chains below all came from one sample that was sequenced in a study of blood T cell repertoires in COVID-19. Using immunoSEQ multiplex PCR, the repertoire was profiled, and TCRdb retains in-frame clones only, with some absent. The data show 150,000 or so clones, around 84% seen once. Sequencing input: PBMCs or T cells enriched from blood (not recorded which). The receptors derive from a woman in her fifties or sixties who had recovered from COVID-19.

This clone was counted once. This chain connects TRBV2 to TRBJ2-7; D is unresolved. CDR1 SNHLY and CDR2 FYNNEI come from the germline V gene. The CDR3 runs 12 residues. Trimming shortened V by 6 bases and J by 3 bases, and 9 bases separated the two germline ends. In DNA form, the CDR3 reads TGTGCCAGCAGCTCTAGTGGCTACGAGCAGTACTTC. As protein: CASSSSGYEQYF.

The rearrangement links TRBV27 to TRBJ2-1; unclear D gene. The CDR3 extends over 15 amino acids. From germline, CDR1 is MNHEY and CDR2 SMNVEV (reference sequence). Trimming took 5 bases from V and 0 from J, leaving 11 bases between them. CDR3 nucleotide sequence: TGTGCCAGCAGTACCCTTGCCAGCTCCTACAATGAGCAGTTCTTC. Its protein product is CASSTLASSYNEQFF.

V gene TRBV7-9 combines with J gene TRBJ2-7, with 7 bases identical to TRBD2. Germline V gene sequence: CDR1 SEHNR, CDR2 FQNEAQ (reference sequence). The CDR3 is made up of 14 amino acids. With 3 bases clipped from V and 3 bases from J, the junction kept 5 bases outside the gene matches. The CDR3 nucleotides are TGTGCCAGCAGCTTGGGCGGGAGAATCTACGAGCAGTACTTC. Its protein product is CASSLGGRIYEQYF. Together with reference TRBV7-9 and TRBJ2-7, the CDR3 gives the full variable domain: DTGVSQNPRHKITKRGQNVTFRCDPISEHNRLYWYRQTLGQGPEFLTYFQNEAQLEKSRLLSDRFSAERPKGSFSTLEIQRTEQGDSAMYLCASSLGGRIYEQYFGPGTRLTVT.

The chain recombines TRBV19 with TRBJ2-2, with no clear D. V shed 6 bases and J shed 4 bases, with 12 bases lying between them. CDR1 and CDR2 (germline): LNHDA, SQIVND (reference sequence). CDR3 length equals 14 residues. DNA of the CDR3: TGTGCCAGTAGGCGCAGCCGACTCACCGGGGAGCTGTTTTTT. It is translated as CASRRSRLTGELFF.

The CDR3 spells CASSGQASEAFF. Written as DNA, the CDR3 is TGTGCCAGCAGCGGACAGGCCTCCGAAGCTTTCTTT. This sequence joins TRBV9 and TRBJ1-1; D may be TRBD1 (6 bases). The CDR3 has 12 residues. Germline CDR1 and CDR2: SGDLS and YYNGEE. Trimming stripped 3 bases from V and 8 bases from J, with 11 bases between.

The CDR3 protein is CASTPPIRVVRGTEAFF. Written as DNA, the CDR3 is TGTGCCAGCACCCCCCCCATCAGGGTCGTGAGAGGCACTGAAGCTTTCTTT. The chain combines TRBV28 with TRBJ1-1, with a possible D match to TRBD1 (5 bases). The CDR3 runs 17 residues. Germline V gene lookup returns CDR1 MDHEN and CDR2 SYDVKM. V lost 7 bases and J lost 4, with 25 bases in between.

CDR3 sequence (DNA): TGTGCCAGCAGAGGACAGGGAGGATCCTACTCTGGAAACACCATATATTTT. This translates into CASRGQGGSYSGNTIYF. The chain combines TRBV9 with TRBJ1-3, with TRBD1 matching over 8 bases. CDR1 SGDLS and CDR2 YYNGEE come from the germline V gene. V lost 5 bases to trimming and J lost 0 bases; unmatched junction nucleotides: 10. The CDR3 is 17 residues long.

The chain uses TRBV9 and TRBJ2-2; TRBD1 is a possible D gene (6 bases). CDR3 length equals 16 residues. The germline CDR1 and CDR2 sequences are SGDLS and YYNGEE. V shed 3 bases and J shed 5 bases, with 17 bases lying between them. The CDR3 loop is CASSGGGTVSTGELFF. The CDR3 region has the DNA TGTGCCAGCAGCGGAGGGGGAACTGTCTCTACCGGGGAGCTGTTTTTT. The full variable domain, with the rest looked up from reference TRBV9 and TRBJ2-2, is DSGVTQTPKHLITATGQRVTLRCSPRSGDLSVYWYQQSLDQGLQFLIQYYNGEERAKGNILERFSAQQFPDLHSELNLSSLELGDSALYFCASSGGGTVSTGELFFGEGSRLTVL.

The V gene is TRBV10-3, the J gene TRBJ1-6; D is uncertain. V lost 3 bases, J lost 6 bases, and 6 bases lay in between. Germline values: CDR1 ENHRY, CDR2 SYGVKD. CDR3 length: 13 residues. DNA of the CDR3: TGTGCCATCAGTGAACTCGGTAATTCACCCCTCCACTTT. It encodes CAISELGNSPLHF.

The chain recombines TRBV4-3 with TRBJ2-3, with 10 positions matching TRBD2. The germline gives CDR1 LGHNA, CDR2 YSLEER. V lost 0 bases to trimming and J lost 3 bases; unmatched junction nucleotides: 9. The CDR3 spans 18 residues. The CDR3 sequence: CASSQEGYSGGLTDTQYF. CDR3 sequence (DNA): TGCGCCAGCAGCCAAGAGGGATATAGCGGGGGGCTAACAGATACGCAGTATTTT.

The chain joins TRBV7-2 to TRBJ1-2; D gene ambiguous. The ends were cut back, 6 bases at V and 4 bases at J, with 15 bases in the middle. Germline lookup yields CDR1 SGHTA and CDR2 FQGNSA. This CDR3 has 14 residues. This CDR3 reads CASRVQWAGYGYTF. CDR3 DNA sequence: TGTGCCAGCAGGGTTCAGTGGGCAGGCTATGGCTACACCTTC. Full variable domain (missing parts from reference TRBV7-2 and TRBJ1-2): GAGVSQSPSNKVTEKGKDVELRCDPISGHTALYWYRQSLGQGLEFLIYFQGNSAPDKSGLPSDRFSAERTGGSVSTLTIQRTQQEDSAVYLCASRVQWAGYGYTFGSGTRLTVV.

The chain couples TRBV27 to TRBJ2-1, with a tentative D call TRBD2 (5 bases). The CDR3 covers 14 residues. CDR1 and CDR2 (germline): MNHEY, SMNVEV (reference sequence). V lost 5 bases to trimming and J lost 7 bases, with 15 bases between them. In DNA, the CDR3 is TGTGCCAGCAGTCAAGCGGCCCCAAGGAATGAGCAGTTCTTC. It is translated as CASSQAAPRNEQFF.

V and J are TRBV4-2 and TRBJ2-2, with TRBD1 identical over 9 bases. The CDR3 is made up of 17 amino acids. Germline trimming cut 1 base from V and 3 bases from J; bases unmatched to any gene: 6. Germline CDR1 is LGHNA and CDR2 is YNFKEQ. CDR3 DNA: TGTGCCAGCAGCCAAGTGTCCGGGACAGGGTACACCGGGGAGCTGTTTTTT. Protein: CASSQVSGTGYTGELFF.

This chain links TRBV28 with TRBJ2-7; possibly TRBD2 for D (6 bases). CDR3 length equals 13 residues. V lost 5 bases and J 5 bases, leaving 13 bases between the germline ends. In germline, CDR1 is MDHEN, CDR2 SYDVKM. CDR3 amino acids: CASSPRWGDEQYF. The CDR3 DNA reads TGTGCCAGCAGTCCCAGGTGGGGGGACGAGCAGTACTTC.

CDR3 region: CASSQGSLSGYTF. The CDR3 nucleotides read TGTGCCAGCAGCCAAGGAAGCCTCTCTGGCTACACCTTC. V usage is TRBV3-1 (or the pseudogene TRBV3-2) and J usage is TRBJ1-2; D is unclear. This CDR3 region has 13 residues. Germline CDR1 LGHDT, CDR2 YNNKEL (reference sequence). Trimming left V 1 base short and J 7 bases short, with 10 bases between.